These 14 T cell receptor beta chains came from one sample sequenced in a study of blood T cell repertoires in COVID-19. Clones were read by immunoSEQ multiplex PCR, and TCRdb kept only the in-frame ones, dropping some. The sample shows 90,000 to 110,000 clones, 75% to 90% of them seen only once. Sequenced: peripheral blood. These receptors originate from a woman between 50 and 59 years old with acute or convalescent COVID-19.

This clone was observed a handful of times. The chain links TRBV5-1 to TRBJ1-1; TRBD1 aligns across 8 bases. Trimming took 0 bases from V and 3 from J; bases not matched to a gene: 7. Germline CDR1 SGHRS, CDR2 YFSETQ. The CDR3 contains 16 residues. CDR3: CASSLGWTGKDTEAFF. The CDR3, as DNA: TGCGCCAGCAGCTTGGGGTGGACAGGGAAGGACACTGAAGCTTTCTTT. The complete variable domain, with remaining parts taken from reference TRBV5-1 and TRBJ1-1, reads KAGVTQTPRYLIKTRGQQVTLSCSPISGHRSVSWYQQTPGQGLQFLFEYFSETQRNKGNFPGRFSGRQFSNSRSEMNVSTLELGDSALYLCASSLGWTGKDTEAFFGQGTRLTVV.

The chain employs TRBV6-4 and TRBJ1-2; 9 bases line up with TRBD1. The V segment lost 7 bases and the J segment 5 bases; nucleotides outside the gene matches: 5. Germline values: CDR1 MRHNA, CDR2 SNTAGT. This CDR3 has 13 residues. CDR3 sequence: CASTQGQGYGYTF. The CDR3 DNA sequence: TGTGCCAGCACCCAAGGACAGGGGTATGGCTACACCTTC.

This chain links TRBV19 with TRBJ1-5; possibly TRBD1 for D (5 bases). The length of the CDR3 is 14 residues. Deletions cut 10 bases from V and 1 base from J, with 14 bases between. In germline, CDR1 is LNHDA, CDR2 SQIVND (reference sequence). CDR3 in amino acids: CATVQGLSNQPQHF. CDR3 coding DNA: TGTGCCACGGTTCAGGGTTTAAGCAATCAGCCCCAGCATTTT.

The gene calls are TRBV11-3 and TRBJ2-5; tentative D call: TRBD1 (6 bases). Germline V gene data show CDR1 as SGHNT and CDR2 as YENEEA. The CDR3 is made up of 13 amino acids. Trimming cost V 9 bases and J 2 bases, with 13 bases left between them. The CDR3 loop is CASSDSKQETQYF. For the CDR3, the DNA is TGTGCCAGTTCGGACAGCAAACAAGAGACCCAGTACTTC.

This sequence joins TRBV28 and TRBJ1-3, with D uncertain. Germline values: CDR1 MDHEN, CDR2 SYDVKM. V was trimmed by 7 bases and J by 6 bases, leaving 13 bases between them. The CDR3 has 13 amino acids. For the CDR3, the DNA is TGTGCCAGCACCTTTAGTACTGAAAACACCATATATTTT. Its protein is CASTFSTENTIYF.

In nucleotides, the CDR3 is TGTGCCAGCAGCTTAGAGGCGGCAAGAGGATCCTACGAGCAGTACTTC. Protein sequence: CASSLEAARGSYEQYF. V usage is TRBV11-2 and J usage is TRBJ2-7; unclear D gene. Trimming shortened V by 0 bases and J by 1 base, and 13 bases separated the two germline ends. The CDR3 extends over 16 amino acids. Germline V gives CDR1 SGHAT, CDR2 FQNNGV.

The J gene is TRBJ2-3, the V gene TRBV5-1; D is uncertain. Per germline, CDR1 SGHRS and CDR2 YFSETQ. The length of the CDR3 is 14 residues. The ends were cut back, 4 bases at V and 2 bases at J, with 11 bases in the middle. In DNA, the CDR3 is TGCGCCAGCAGCCTACTACTTTACACAGATACGCAGTATTTT. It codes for CASSLLLYTDTQYF.

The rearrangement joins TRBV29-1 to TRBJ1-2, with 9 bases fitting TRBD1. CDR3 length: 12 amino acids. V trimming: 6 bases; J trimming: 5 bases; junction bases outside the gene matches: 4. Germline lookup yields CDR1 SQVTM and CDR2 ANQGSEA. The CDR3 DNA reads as TGCAGCGTGGACAGGGGCGGGTATGGCTACACCTTC. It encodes CSVDRGGYGYTF. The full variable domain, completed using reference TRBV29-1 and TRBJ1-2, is SAVISQKPSRDICQRGTSLTIQCQVDSQVTMMFWYRQQPGQSLTLIATANQGSEATYESGFVIDKFPISRPNLTFSTLTVSNMSPEDSSIYLCSVDRGGYGYTFGSGTRLTVV.

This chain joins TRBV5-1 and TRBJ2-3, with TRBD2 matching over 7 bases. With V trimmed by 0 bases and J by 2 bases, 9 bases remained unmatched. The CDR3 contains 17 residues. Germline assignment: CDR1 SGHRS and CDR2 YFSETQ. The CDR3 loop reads CASSLAERAGHTDTQYF. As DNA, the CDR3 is TGCGCCAGCAGCTTGGCCGAACGAGCGGGGCACACAGATACGCAGTATTTT.

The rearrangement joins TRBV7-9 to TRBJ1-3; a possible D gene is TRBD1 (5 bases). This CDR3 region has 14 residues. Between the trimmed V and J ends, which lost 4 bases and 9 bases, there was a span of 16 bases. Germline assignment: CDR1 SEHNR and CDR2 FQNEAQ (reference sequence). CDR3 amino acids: CASSSPAATGTIYF. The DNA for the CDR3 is TGTGCCAGCAGCTCCCCGGCAGCTACAGGCACCATATATTTT.

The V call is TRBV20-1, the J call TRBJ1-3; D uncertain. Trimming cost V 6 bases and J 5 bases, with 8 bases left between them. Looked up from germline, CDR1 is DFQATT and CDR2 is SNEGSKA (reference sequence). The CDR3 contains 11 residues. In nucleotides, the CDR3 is TGCAGTGCCGGTGGTAGAAACACCATATATTTT. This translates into CSAGGRNTIYF.

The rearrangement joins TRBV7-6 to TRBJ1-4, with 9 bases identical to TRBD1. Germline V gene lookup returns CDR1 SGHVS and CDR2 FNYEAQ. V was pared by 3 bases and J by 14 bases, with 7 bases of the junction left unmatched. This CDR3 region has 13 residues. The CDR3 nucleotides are TGTGCCAGCAGCTTCGGGACAGGGTCGTTGCTGTTTTTT. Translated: CASSFGTGSLLFF.

The CDR3 DNA reads TGTGCCAGCTCCCTTCTTATGAACACTGAAGCTTTCTTT. It encodes CASSLLMNTEAFF. This rearrangement joins TRBV28 to TRBJ1-1, with D uncertain. Between the trimmed V and J ends, which lost 8 bases and 0 bases, there was a span of 10 bases. Germline CDR1 MDHEN, CDR2 SYDVKM. The CDR3 runs to 13 residues. Looking up the rest from reference TRBV28 and TRBJ1-1 gives the full variable domain: DVKVTQSSRYLVKRTGEKVFLECVQDMDHENMFWYRQDPGLGLRLIYFSYDVKMKEKGDIPEGYSVSREKKERFSLILESASTNQTSMYLCASSLLMNTEAFFGQGTRLTVV.

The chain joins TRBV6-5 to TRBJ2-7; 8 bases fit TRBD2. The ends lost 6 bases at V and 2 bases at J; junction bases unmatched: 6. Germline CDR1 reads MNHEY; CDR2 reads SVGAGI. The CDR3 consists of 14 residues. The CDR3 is CASSGGDSTYEQYF. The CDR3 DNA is TGTGCCAGCAGCGGGGGGGATTCGACCTACGAGCAGTACTTC.